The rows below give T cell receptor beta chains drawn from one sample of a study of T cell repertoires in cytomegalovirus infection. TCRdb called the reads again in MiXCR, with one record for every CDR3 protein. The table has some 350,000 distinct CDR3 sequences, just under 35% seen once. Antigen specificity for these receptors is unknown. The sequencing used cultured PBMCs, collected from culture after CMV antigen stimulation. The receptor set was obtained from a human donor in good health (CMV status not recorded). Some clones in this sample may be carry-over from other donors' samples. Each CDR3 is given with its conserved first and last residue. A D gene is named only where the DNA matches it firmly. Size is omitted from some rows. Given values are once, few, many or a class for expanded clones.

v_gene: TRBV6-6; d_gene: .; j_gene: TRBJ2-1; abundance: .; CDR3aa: CATEVYNEQFF; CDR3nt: TGTGCCACCGAGGTTTACAATGAGCAGTTCTTC
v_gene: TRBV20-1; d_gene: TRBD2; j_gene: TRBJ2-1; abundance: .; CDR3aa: CSASWTSGTGEQFF; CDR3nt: TGCAGTGCTAGCTGGACTAGCGGGACTGGAGAGCAGTTCTTC
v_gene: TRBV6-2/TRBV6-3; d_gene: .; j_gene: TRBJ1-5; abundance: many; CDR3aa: CASSYFFDQPQHF; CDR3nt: TGTGCCAGCAGTTACTTTTTTGATCAGCCCCAGCATTTT
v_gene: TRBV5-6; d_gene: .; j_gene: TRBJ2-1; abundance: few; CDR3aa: CASSPETRLKPYNEQFF; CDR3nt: TGTGCCAGCAGCCCCGAAACTAGACTGAAGCCCTACAATGAGCAGTTCTTC
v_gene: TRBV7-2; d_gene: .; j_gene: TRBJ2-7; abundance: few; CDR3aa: CASSLGSGAITSYEQYF; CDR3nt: TGTGCCAGCAGCTTAGGGTCGGGAGCCATTACTTCCTACGAGCAGTACTTC
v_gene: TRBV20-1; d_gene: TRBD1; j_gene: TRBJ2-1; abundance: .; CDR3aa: CSLRQGDEQFF; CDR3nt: TGCAGTCTCCGACAGGGGGATGAGCAGTTCTTC
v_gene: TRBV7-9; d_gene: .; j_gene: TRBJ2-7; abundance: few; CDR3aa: CASSPLFHEQYF; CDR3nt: TGTGCCAGCAGCCCTTTATTCCACGAGCAGTACTTC
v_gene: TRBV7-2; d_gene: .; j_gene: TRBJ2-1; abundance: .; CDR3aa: CASRPPSYNEQFF; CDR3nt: TGTGCCAGCCGGCCCCCCTCCTACAATGAGCAGTTCTTC
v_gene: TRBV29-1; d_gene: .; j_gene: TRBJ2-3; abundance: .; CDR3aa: CSVEDKGQRTDTQYF; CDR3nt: TGCAGCGTTGAAGATAAAGGACAGAGGACAGATACGCAGTATTTT
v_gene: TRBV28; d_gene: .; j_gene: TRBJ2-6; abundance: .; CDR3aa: CASSFISPSSGANVLTF; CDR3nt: TGTGCCAGCAGTTTCATTTCCCCCTCCTCTGGGGCCAACGTCCTGACTTTC
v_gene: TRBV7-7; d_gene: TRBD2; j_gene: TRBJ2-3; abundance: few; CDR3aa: CASSAGLAGGRDTQYF; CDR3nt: TGTGCTAGCAGCGCCGGACTAGCGGGAGGAAGAGATACGCAGTATTTT
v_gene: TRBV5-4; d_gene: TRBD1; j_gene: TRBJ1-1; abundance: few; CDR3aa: CASSLINRGPTEAFF; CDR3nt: TGTGCCAGCAGCTTGATTAACAGGGGGCCCACTGAAGCTTTCTTT
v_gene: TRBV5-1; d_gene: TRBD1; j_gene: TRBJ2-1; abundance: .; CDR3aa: CASSMGQGAYNEQFF; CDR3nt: TGCGCCAGCAGCATGGGACAGGGGGCCTACAATGAGCAGTTCTTC
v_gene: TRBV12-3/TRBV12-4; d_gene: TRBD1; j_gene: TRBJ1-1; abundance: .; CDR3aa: CASSLGQGAGEAFF; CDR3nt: TGTGCCAGCAGTTTAGGGCAGGGGGCGGGTGAAGCTTTCTTT
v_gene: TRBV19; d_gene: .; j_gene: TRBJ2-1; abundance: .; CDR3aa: CASSIFSLNEQFF; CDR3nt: TGTGCCAGTAGTATCTTCAGTCTCAATGAGCAGTTCTTC
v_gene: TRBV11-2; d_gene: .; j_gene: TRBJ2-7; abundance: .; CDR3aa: CASSLRQNYEQYF; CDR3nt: TGTGCCAGCAGCCTCAGACAGAACTACGAGCAGTACTTC
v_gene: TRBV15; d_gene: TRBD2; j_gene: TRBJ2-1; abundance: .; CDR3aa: CATTGLAGTQGQFF; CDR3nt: TGTGCCACCACCGGACTAGCGGGAACCCAGGGGCAGTTCTTC